This entry lists 3 T cell receptor beta chains sequenced from one sample in a study of blood T cell repertoires in COVID-19 (dated by TCRdb to 2020 to 2022). Receptor libraries were prepared by the immunoSEQ multiplex PCR assay. TCRdb stores this immuneACCESS table with in-frame sequences only. Part of the clones is absent; in the studies checked, under half of the shortfall reflects unresolved V genes, and no reason is known for the rest. The sample records about 350,000 clones, approximately 90% of which are singletons. The biggest ten clones account for less than 3.5% of the sample. The sample was peripheral blood. These receptors were obtained from a woman aged 18 to 35 who had recovered from COVID-19.

The V and J genes are TRBV7-2 and TRBJ2-2, with 9 nucleotides matching TRBD1. The CDR3 loop spans 20 amino acids. J was trimmed by 6 bases and V by 0 bases; bases with no gene match: 17. Germline V gives CDR1 SGHTA, CDR2 FQGNSA. The CDR3 spells CASSLAYLRDRADGAGELFF. The CDR3 DNA is TGTGCCAGCAGCTTAGCGTATTTAAGGGACAGGGCCGACGGCGCCGGGGAGCTGTTTTTT.

The chain uses TRBV5-1 and TRBJ2-5; 14 bases are a match to TRBD2. The germline V gene has CDR1 SGHRS and CDR2 YFSETQ. The CDR3 consists of 15 residues. V dropped 4 bases and J dropped 4; count of bases not matched to a gene: 3. The chain's CDR3 is CASSPGTSGRETQYF. In DNA, the CDR3 is TGCGCCAGCAGCCCCGGGACTAGCGGGAGAGAGACCCAGTACTTC.

This clone has a single count. The chain combines TRBV9 with TRBJ2-4; D is possibly TRBD2 (6 bases). The CDR3 has 16 residues. Germline-derived CDR1 and CDR2 are SGDLS and YYNGEE. The V gene lost 7 bases and the J gene lost 0 bases, with 17 bases spanning the gap. The CDR3 DNA reads as TGTGCCAGCGGGACGGGGGAATGGGAAGCCAAAAACATTCAGTACTTC. Its protein is CASGTGEWEAKNIQYF.